This T cell receptor beta chain was found in a study of CD8+ T cells in alopecia areata. Documented treatment: oral pan-JAK inhibitor, 5-10 mg twice daily. RNA extraction was followed by reverse transcription into cDNA, which acted as the sequencing template. The repertoire was sequenced with immunoSEQ multiplex PCR; TCRdb's copy has only in-frame clones and lacks some. Of approximately 210,000 clones listed, under 80% were seen once; the top ten hold 1.3%. Germline CDR1 reads SGHRS; CDR2 reads YFSETQ. Losses at the gene ends were 3 bases for V and 4 bases for J; bases not matched to a gene: 8. This CDR3 region has 15 residues.

The receptor's source is a human donor with alopecia areata. This chain uses TRBV5-1 with TRBJ1-2, with 8 bases aligning to TRBD1. The starting material was CD4+ T cells sorted from blood, obtained at approximately week 49, from a patient treated with tofacitinib. The CDR3 here is CASSSGQEPVYGYTF. As DNA, the CDR3 is TGCGCCAGCAGCTCGGGACAGGAGCCCGTCTATGGCTACACCTTC.